The sequence of this T cell receptor (beta chain) was determined in a study of Ad26.COV2.S vaccination and SARS-CoV-2 variants (dated by TCRdb to the early 2020s). As for the study more broadly: Vaccine-arm donors were drawn from COV1001, a multicentre, randomized, double-blind, placebo-controlled phase I-IIa trial of Ad26.COV2.S in healthy adults. Ad26.COV2.S was administered intramuscularly at 5 x 10^10 or 1 x 10^11 viral particles, either as a single shot or as two shots given 56 days apart. TCRbeta repertoire sequencing served as the tool for gauging how specific and how broad the SARS-CoV-2-reactive T cell receptors were following Ad26.COV2.S vaccination. A total of approximately 30 samples were included in the TCR-sequenced set, comprising roughly 19 Ad26.COV2.S vaccine recipients, 5 placebo recipients and 8 SARS-CoV-2 convalescent individuals. Participants in the trial were split at random into five groups of five each, receiving low-dose or high-dose Ad26.COV2.S once or twice, or else placebo on both occasions. Investigators remained blinded to trial group allocation during experiments and outcome assessment. Here is what the overall study found, with its caveats: Ad26.COV2.S recipients had higher spike-specific TCR breadth than placebo recipients (P = 0.0014). It was noted by the authors that total T cell responses may have been underestimated by the TCR breadth and depth analyses. Comparable non-spike TCR breadth was observed between vaccine and placebo recipients, consistent with only spike being contained in the vaccine. Comparing responses between vaccine doses or regimens was not something the study was powered to do. After vaccination, substantial breadth of spike-specific CD8+ and CD4+ T cell responses was reported.

TCRbeta CDR3 regions were sequenced with the immunoSEQ Assay. After extraction, genomic DNA underwent amplification by bias-controlled multiplex PCR, followed by high-throughput sequencing. The source study handled its data this way. Collapsing and filtering of sequences were performed to quantify the absolute abundance of each unique TCRbeta CDR3 region. T cell fraction was estimated by normalizing TCRbeta template counts to usable DNA, with usable DNA measured through amplification of reference genes found in all nucleated cells. Repertoire TCRs were annotated as SARS-CoV-2-specific when V gene, CDR3 amino acid sequence and J gene were exactly matched to a known reactive TCR set. The reference SARS-CoV-2 TCR set was derived from MIRA and filtered for enrichment in COVID-19-positive ImmuneCODE repertoires, a step that removed public or cross-reactive TCRs. Using the MIRA antigens, annotated TCRs were further analysed by specific ORF or by position within an ORF. Depth was the summed frequency of annotated unique rearrangements, while breadth was defined as annotated unique rearrangements over total unique productive rearrangements. Group comparisons of TCR breadth used two-sided Wilcoxon rank-sum tests. Drawn from immuneACCESS, this table holds only the in-frame rearrangements with V and J called that TCRdb kept. Clones are partly lost; checked studies trace under half to an unresolved V gene and leave the rest unexplained. Clone size and V and J calls were adopted from that table, with D and trimming inferred from the DNA. In all, the sample holds hundreds of thousands of clones, and 85% of those were seen once. Clones ranked in the top ten supply about 3.5% of the sample.

Taken with the paper, the label for treatment or condition translates to: roughly 19 received Ad26.COV2.S at low or high dose, single or two shots; 5 received placebo; per-sample allocation not given. Repertoires of vaccine and placebo recipients were sequenced from samples collected on day 63 after the first injection. Between 29 July and 7 August 2020, Cohort 1b enrolled about two dozen adults aged 18-55 years at one site in Boston, USA. Ad26.COV2.S was a replication-incompetent adenovirus type 26 vector expressing a prefusion-stabilized SARS-CoV-2 spike protein from the original Wuhan strain. In regard to this clone: Its target antigen remains unknown. The junction does not match germline at one end; this may be a read error.

Sequencing used peripheral blood, obtained in a trial of Ad26.COV2.S vaccine versus placebo. This clonotype was obtained from a person aged 18 to 59 who received the Ad26.COV2.S COVID-19 vaccine or a placebo.

The sequenced DNA: TGTGCGAGTACAGATTCCGAAAAACTGTTTTTT. Its amino acids are CASTDSEKLFF. The chain is made from TRBV19 and TRBJ1-4, with the D gene too uncertain to name. CDR3 length: 11 amino acids, cysteine to phenylalanine. The read is trimmed to its CDR3 DNA, 33 bases read in frame from base 1. From the germline V gene (reference sequence), CDR1 is LNHDA and CDR2 is SQIVND.